This TCR beta chain comes out of a study of cytomegalovirus exposure and HLA in healthy donors. The CDR3 consists of 14 residues. Overall study findings and caveats: A later look showed TCR association rates differing by HLA locus, highest for DRB1 and lowest for HLA-C. As confirmed in vitro, a few CMV-associated chains were specific for CMV antigens. Presence/absence analyses treated sequencing depth as roughly uniform across donors. It was likely that a cluster of highly shared sequence variants was a sequencing artifact.

As concerns this clone: Its antigen remains unknown.

Primers: 60 Vbeta forward and 13 Jbeta reverse. This table comes from immunoSEQ multiplex PCR, and its TCRdb copy is limited to in-frame clones, with some not included. The profile shows tens of thousands of clones, over 75% of them singletons. This receptor was taken from a middle-aged man in good health and CMV-seronegative. The rearrangement uses TRBV21-1 and TRBJ1-2; TRBD1, as called in the table, went unchecked against the DNA. TRBV21-1 is listed as a pseudogene. Sequencing was carried out using PBMCs. CDR3 nucleotides: TGTGCCACCATCGGACAGGGTGAGGAGAAGGGCTACACCTTC. It codes for CATIGQGEEKGYTF.